These T cell receptor beta chains were read from a single sample in a study of blood T cells in healthy people across ages. TCRdb ran MiXCR on the 5' RACE reads and lists one entry per CDR3 protein. Of around 820,000 distinct CDR3 sequences listed, 20% to 30% are singletons. The same specimen was also included in a second study, on T cells of mothers and their children.

Sequenced material: blood. All receptors derive from a boy aged 5 to 17 in good health. Both conserved end residues are part of each CDR3. Each record gives: J gene, clone size, V gene, D gene, CDR3 protein, CDR3 DNA. A D gene is named only where the DNA matches it firmly. Size is omitted from some rows. Given values are once, few, many or a class for expanded clones.

>TRBJ2-5|few|TRBV7-2|TRBD2
CASSLVGSGREETQYF
TGTGCCAGCAGCTTAGTGGGTAGCGGGAGGGAAGAGACCCAGTACTTC
>TRBJ2-3|few|TRBV10-3|TRBD1
CATGTGGRGDTQYF
TGTGCCACCGGGACAGGGGGCAGAGGAGATACGCAGTATTTT
>TRBJ2-3|NA|TRBV28|TRBD2
CASSLFPSGISWDTQYF
TGTGCCAGCAGTTTATTTCCTAGCGGGATATCATGGGATACGCAGTATTTT
>TRBJ1-2|NA|TRBV9|NA
CASSGTNSGSGYTF
TGTGCCAGCAGCGGAACTAACAGCGGCAGTGGCTACACCTTC
>TRBJ2-6|NA|TRBV9|TRBD2
CASSEEESGGLAGIFSGANVLTF
TGTGCCAGCAGCGAGGAGGAGAGCGGGGGACTAGCGGGGATATTCTCTGGGGCCAACGTCCTGACTTTC
>TRBJ2-7|NA|TRBV7-2|NA
CASSSRYSLDRLNF
TGTGCCAGCAGCTCCAGATACAGCCTTGACCGCCTTAACTTC
>TRBJ1-1|once|TRBV5-1|NA
CASSLSAATNTEAFF
TGCGCCAGCAGCTTGTCCGCGGCCACGAACACTGAAGCTTTCTTT
>TRBJ2-5|few|TRBV5-1|NA
CASSTQGPETQYF
TGCGCCAGCAGCACCCAGGGGCCGGAGACCCAGTACTTC
>TRBJ2-7|few|TRBV27|NA
CASSDMGAGAYEQYF
TGTGCCAGCAGTGACATGGGCGCGGGCGCCTACGAGCAGTACTTC
>TRBJ2-5|few|TRBV5-1|TRBD2
CASSLRRGRGSWETQYF
TGCGCCAGCAGCTTGCGGCGTGGACGCGGGAGTTGGGAGACCCAGTACTTC
>TRBJ1-2|few|TRBV12-3/TRBV12-4|NA
CASSSAGYYGYTF
TGTGCCAGCAGTTCCGCAGGGTATTATGGCTACACCTTC
>TRBJ1-2|few|TRBV29-1|NA
CSVVYSGARGYTF
TGCAGCGTTGTTTATTCCGGGGCCCGTGGCTACACCTTC
>TRBJ1-1|NA|TRBV29-1|NA
CSVGRANTEAFF
TGCAGCGTTGGCAGGGCGAACACTGAAGCTTTCTTT